These T cell receptor beta chains were read from a single sample in a study of cytomegalovirus exposure and HLA in healthy donors. The protocol was immunoSEQ multiplex PCR, while the TCRdb copy is restricted to in-frame clones and leaves out a portion. The sample lists about 200,000 clones; roughly four fifths were seen once. Input material: PBMCs. The origin of the receptors is a woman under 30 in good health and CMV-seronegative. CDR3s include the opening cysteine and the closing phenylalanine or tryptophan. A D gene is named only where the DNA matches it firmly. Clone size appears in some rows only: once, few, many, or a class for an expanded clone.

TRBV25-1	TRBD1	.	TRBJ2-1	CASSNRDRGWSYNEQFF	TGTGCCAGCAGTAACCGGGACAGGGGCTGGTCCTACAATGAGCAGTTCTTC
TRBV7-6	.	.	TRBJ2-2	CASSLAGGVNTGELFF	TGTGCCAGCAGCTTAGCAGGAGGAGTTAACACCGGGGAGCTGTTTTTT
TRBV5-6	TRBD1	.	TRBJ1-6	CASSGQGSSPLHF	TGTGCCAGCAGTGGACAGGGGAGTTCACCCCTCCACTTT
TRBV19	TRBD1	.	TRBJ2-7	CASSTTGNYEQYF	TGTGCCAGTAGTACGACAGGGAACTACGAGCAGTACTTC
TRBV9	TRBD1	.	TRBJ2-1	CASSYSTGNSNEQFF	TGTGCCAGCAGCTACTCGACAGGGAATAGCAATGAGCAGTTCTTC
TRBV28	.	.	TRBJ2-6	CASKDSLRRNGANVLTF	TGTGCCAGCAAGGACTCCTTGCGTCGGAATGGGGCCAACGTCCTGACTTTC
TRBV7-6	TRBD2	.	TRBJ2-1	CASSEGGYNEQFF	TGTGCCAGCAGCGAGGGAGGGTACAATGAGCAGTTCTTC
TRBV5-6	TRBD1	.	TRBJ1-5	CASSSTRAGGSEQPQHF	TGTGCCAGCAGCTCAACACGGGCAGGGGGAAGCGAACAGCCCCAGCATTTT
TRBV2	.	once	TRBJ1-3	CASSSQGHTIYF	TGTGCCAGCAGTTCTCAGGGGCACACCATATATTTT
TRBV5-1	.	.	TRBJ2-6	CASSPGGGGANVLTF	TGCGCCAGCAGCCCTGGCGGCGGAGGGGCCAACGTCCTGACTTTC
TRBV7-9	.	.	TRBJ1-1	CASSVLQGPNSEAFF	TGTGCCAGCAGCGTCCTACAGGGACCAAACAGTGAAGCTTTCTTT
TRBV21-1	.	.	TRBJ1-1	CASSKGGVNTEAFF	TGTGCCAGCAGCAAAGGGGGGGTAAACACTGAAGCTTTCTTT
TRBV19	.	.	TRBJ1-2	CASSIVGSRSYGYTF	TGTGCCAGTAGTATAGTTGGCTCCCGCAGCTATGGCTACACCTTC
TRBV7-9	TRBD2	.	TRBJ2-7	CASSSTTPGLAGGGEQYF	TGTGCCAGCAGCTCCACCACCCCGGGACTAGCGGGAGGAGGGGAGCAGTACTTC
TRBV2	.	few	TRBJ1-1	CASSEQGLSTEAFF	TGTGCCAGCAGTGAACAGGGCCTAAGCACTGAAGCTTTCTTT